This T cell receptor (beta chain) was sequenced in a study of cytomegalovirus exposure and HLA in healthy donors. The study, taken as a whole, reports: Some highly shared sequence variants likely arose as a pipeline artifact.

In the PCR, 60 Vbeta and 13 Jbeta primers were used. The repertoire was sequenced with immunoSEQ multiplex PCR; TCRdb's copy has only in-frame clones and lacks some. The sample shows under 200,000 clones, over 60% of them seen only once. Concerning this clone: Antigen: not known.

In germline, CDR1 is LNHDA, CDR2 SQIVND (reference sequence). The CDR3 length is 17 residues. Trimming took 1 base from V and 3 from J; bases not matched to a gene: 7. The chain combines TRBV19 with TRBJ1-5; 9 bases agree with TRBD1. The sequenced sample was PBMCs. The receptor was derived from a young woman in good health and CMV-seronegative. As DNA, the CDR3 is TGTGCCAGTAGTATAGTAAGGGGACAGGGAGTCAATCAGCCCCAGCATTTT. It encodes CASSIVRGQGVNQPQHF.